This T cell receptor (beta chain) was found in a study of T cell changes during pregnancy in multiple sclerosis. Data came from immunoSEQ multiplex PCR; TCRdb stores just in-frame clones and leaves some out. The sample carries around 38,000 clones, around 92% recorded once. Germline V gene sequence: CDR1 GTSNPN, CDR2 SVGIG (reference sequence). Trimming left V 3 bases short and J 6 bases short, with 12 bases between. The CDR3 is 12 amino acids. The chain links TRBV30 to TRBJ2-7; D is perhaps TRBD1 (6 bases). This sample comprised CD8+ T cells from peripheral blood mononuclear cells, obtained in the second trimester of pregnancy. This TCR was sampled from a female donor with multiple sclerosis, enrolled in a pregnancy study. The DNA of the CDR3 is TGTGCCTGGAGCAGACAGGCTTTCGAGCAGTACTTC. Translated: CAWSRQAFEQYF.